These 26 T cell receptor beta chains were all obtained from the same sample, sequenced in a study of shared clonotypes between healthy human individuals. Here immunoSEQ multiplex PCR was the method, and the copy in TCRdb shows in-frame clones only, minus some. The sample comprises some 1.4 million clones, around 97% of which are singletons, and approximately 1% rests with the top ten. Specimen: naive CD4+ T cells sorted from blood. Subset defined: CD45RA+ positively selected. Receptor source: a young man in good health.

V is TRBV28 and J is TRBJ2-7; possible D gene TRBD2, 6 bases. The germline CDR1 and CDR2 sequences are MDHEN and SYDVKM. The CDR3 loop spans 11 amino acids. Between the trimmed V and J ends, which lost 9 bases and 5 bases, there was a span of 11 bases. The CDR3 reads CASLAIDEQYF. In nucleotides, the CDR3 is TGTGCCAGTCTAGCGATCGACGAGCAGTACTTC.

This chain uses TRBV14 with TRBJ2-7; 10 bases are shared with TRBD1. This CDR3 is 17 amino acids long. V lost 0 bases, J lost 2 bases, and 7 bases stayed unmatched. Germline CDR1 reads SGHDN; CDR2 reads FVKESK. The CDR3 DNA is TGTGCCAGCAGCCAAGATCCCCGGGACAGGGGAACCTACGAGCAGTACTTC. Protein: CASSQDPRDRGTYEQYF.

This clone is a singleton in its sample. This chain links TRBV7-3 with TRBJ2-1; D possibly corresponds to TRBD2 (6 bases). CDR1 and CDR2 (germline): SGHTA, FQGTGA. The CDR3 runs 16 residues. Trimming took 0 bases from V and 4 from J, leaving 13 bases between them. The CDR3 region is CASSLTAPGLYNEQFF. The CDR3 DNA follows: TGTGCCAGCAGCTTAACCGCCCCGGGACTTTACAATGAGCAGTTCTTC.

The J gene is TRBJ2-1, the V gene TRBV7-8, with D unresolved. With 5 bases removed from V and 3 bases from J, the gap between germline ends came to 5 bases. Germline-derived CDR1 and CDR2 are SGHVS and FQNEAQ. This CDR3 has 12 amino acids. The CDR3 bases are TGTGCCAGCAGCCCTAACTACAATGAGCAGTTCTTC. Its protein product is CASSPNYNEQFF. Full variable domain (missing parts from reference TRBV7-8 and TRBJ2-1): GAGVSQSPRYKVAKRGQDVALRCDPISGHVSLFWYQQALGQGPEFLTYFQNEAQLDKSGLPSDRFFAERPEGSVSTLKIQRTQQEDSAVYLCASSPNYNEQFFGPGTRLTVL.

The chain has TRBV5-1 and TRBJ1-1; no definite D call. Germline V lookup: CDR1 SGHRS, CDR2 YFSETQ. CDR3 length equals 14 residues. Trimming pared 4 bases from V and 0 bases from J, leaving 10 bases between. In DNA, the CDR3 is TGCGCCAGCAGCCCGGAAATACTGAACACTGAAGCTTTCTTT. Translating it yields CASSPEILNTEAFF.

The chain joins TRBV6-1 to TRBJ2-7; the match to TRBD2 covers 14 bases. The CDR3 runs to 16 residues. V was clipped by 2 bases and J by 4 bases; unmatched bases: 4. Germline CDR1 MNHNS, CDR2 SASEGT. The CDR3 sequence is CASSEWRLAGGYEQYF. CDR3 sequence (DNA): TGTGCCAGCAGTGAATGGAGACTAGCGGGAGGGTACGAGCAGTACTTC.

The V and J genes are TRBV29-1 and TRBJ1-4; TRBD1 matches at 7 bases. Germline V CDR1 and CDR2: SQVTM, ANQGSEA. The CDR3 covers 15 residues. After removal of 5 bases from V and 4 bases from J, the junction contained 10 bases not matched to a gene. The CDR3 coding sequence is TGCAGCGTTACTTTCCAGGGGGGCTTTAATGAAAAACTGTTTTTT. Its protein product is CSVTFQGGFNEKLFF.

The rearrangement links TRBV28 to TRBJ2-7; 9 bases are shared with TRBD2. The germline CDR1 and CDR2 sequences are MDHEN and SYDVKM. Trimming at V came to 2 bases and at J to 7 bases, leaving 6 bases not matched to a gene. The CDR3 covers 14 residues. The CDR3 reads CASSLAGGPREQYF. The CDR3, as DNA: TGTGCCAGCAGTTTAGCGGGAGGGCCGCGGGAGCAGTACTTC.

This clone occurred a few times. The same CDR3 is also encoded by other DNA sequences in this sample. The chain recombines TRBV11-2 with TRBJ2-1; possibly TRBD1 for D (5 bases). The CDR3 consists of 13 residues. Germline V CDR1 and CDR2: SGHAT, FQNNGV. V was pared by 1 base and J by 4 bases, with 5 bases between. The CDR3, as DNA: TGTGCCAGCAGCTTAGGACAGTACAATGAGCAGTTCTTC. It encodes CASSLGQYNEQFF.

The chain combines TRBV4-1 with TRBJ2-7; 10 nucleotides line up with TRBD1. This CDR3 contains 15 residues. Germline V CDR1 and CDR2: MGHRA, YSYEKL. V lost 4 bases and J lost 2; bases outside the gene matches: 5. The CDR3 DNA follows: TGCGCCAGCAGCCCGGGACAGGGGAAGACCTACGAGCAGTACTTC. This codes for CASSPGQGKTYEQYF.

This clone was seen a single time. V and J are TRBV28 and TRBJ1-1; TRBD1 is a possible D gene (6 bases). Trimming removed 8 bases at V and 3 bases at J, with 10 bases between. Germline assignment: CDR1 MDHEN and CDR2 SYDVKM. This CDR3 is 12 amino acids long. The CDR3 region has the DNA TGTGCCAGCGGACAGACGGACACTGAAGCTTTCTTT. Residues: CASGQTDTEAFF.

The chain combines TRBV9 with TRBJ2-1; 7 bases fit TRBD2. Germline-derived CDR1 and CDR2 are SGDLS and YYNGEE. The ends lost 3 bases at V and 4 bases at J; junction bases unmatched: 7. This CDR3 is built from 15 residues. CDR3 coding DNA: TGTGCCAGCAGCGCGACCGCACTAGCGTACAATGAGCAGTTCTTC. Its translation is CASSATALAYNEQFF.

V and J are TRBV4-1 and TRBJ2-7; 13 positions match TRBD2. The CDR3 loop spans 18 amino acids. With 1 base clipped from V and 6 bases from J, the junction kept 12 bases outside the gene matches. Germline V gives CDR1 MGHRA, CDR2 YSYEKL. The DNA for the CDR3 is TGCGCCAGCAGCCAAGTCCGCTCTACTAGCGGGAGGGCGTTCGAGCAGTACTTC. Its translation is CASSQVRSTSGRAFEQYF.

CDR3 loop: CASSEASGSQTQYF. The DNA of the CDR3 is TGTGCCAGCAGTGAGGCTAGCGGGAGCCAGACCCAGTACTTC. This rearrangement joins TRBV2 to TRBJ2-5; 10 positions match TRBD2. V dropped 3 bases and J dropped 6; count of bases not matched to a gene: 4. CDR3 size: 14 residues. CDR1 is SNHLY and CDR2 is FYNNEI in the germline V gene.

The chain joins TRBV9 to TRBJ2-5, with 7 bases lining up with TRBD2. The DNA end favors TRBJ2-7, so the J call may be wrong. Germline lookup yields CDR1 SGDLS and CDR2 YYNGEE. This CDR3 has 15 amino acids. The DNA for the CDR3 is TGTGCCAGCAGCGTAGGGCTAGCGGAGTCCTACGAGCAGTACTTC. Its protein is CASSVGLAESYEQYF.

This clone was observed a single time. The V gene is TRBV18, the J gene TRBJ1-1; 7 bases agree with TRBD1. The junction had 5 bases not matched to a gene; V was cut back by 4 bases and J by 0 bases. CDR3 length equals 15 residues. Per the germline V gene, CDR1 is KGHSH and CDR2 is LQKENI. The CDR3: CASSLRTGMNTEAFF. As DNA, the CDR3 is TGTGCCAGCTCACTACGGACAGGAATGAACACTGAAGCTTTCTTT. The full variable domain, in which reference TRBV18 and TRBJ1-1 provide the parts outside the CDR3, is NAGVMQNPRHLVRRRGQEARLRCSPMKGHSHVYWYRQLPEEGLKFMVYLQKENIIDESGMPKERFSAEFPKEGPSILRIQQVVRGDSAAYFCASSLRTGMNTEAFFGQGTRLTVV.

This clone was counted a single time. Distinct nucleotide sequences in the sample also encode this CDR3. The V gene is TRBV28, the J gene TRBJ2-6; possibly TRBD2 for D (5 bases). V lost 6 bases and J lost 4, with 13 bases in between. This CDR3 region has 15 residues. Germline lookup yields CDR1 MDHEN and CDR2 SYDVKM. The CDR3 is CASSYTGTGANVLTF. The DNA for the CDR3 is TGTGCCAGCAGCTACACGGGAACCGGGGCCAACGTCCTGACTTTC.

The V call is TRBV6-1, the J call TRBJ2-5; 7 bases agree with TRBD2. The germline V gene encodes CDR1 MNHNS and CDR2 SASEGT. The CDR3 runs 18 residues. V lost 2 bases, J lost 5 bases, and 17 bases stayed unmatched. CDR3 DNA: TGTGCCAGCAGTGAAATGCCCGGGTTTTTCGGGGGAGGGGAGACCCAGTACTTC. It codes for CASSEMPGFFGGGETQYF.

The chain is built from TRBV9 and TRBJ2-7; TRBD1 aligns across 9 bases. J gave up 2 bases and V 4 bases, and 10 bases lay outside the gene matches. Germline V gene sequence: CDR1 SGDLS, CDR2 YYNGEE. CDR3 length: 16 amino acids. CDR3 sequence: CASSPRGDRVTYEQYF. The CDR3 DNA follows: TGTGCCAGCAGCCCAAGAGGGGACAGGGTCACCTACGAGCAGTACTTC.

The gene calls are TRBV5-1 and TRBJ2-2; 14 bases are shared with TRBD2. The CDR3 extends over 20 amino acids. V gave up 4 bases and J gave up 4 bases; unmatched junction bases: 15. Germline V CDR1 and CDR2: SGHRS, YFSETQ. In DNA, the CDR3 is TGCGCCAGCAGCCCGGAAGGAGGGAGGACTAGCGGGAGGTCCACCGGGGAGCTGTTTTTT. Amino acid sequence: CASSPEGGRTSGRSTGELFF.

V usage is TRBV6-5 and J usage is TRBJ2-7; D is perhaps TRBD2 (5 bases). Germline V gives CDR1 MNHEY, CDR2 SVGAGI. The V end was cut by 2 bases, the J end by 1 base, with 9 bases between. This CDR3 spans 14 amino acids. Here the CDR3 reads CASSYTRGSYEQYF. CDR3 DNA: TGTGCCAGCAGTTACACCCGGGGTTCCTACGAGCAGTACTTC.

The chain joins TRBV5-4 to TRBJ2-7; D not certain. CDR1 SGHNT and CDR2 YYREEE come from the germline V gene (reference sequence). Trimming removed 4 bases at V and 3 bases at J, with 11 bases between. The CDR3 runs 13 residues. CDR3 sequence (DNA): TGTGCCAGCAGCAAAGGGAATGTCTACGAGCAGTACTTC. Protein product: CASSKGNVYEQYF.

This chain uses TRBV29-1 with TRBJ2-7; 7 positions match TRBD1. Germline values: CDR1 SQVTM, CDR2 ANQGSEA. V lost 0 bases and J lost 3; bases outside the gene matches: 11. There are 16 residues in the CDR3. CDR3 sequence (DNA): TGCAGCGTTGAAGAAATTTCGGACAGGTCGAACTACGAGCAGTACTTC. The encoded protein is CSVEEISDRSNYEQYF.

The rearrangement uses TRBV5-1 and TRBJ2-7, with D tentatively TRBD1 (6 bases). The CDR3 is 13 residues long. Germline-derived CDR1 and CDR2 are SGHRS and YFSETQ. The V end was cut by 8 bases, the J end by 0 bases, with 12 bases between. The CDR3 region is CASKQGDSYEQYF. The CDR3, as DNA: TGCGCCAGTAAACAGGGTGACTCCTACGAGCAGTACTTC.

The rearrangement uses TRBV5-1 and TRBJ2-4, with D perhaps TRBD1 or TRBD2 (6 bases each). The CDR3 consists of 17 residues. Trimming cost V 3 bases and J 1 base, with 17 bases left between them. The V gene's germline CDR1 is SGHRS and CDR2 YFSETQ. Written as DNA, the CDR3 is TGCGCCAGCAGCTCCTCACAGGGCGCGGGGGCCAAAAACATTCAGTACTTC. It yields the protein CASSSSQGAGAKNIQYF.

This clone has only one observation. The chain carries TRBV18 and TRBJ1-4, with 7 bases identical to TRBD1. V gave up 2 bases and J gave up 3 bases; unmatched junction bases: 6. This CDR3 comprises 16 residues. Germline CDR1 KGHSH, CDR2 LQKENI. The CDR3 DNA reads TGTGCCAGCTCACCAAACAGGGGACCGGCTAATGAAAAACTGTTTTTT. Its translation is CASSPNRGPANEKLFF.